This T cell receptor (beta chain) appears in the sequencing data of a study of blood T cell repertoires in COVID-19. Study-wide background: T cells, B-cell-depleted T cells, or PBMCs supplied cDNA or gDNA.

In the source study's methods: Amplification from reference gene primers served as the basis for estimated nucleated cell counts. TCRdb's table, derived via immunoSEQ multiplex PCR, lists solely in-frame clones and lacks some. That table gives V, J and clone size, and the DNA gave D and trimming. This sample has 40,000 to 45,000 clones, with 80% to 90% found just once. This CDR3 contains 16 residues. Trimming took off 5 bases at V and 0 bases at J, with 15 bases between the two ends. CDR1 is SGHVS, CDR2 FQNEAQ, per germline. The chain uses TRBV7-8 and TRBJ2-3, with TRBD1 as a possible D gene (6 bases). The sample consisted of peripheral blood. The sequence came from a human donor in a cohort sampled during active COVID-19. The CDR3 is CASSPTGHPSTDTQYF. In nucleotides, the CDR3 is TGTGCCAGCAGCCCGACGGGACACCCGAGCACAGATACGCAGTATTTT.